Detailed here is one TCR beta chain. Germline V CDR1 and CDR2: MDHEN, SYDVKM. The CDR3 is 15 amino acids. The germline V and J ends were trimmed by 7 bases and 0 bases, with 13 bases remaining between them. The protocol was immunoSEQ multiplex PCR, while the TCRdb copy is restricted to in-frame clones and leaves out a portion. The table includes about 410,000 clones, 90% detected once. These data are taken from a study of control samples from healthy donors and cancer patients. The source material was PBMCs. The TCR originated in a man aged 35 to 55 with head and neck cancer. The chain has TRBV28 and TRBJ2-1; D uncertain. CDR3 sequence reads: CASMIRRSSYNEQFF. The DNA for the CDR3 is TGTGCCAGCATGATTAGACGCAGCTCCTACAATGAGCAGTTCTTC.